A selection of T cell receptor beta chains follows, all from one sample in a study of T cell changes during pregnancy in multiple sclerosis. Assay: immunoSEQ multiplex PCR; the TCRdb copy retains only in-frame clones and omits some. This sample has tens of thousands of clones, with around 97% found just once. The sequencing used CD8+ T cells from peripheral blood mononuclear cells, collected after pregnancy. The source is a female donor with multiple sclerosis, enrolled in a pregnancy study. CDR3s include the opening cysteine and the closing phenylalanine or tryptophan. A D gene is named only where the DNA matches it firmly. Clone size is not always given. Where it is, it says once, few, many or a class for expanded clones.

>TRBJ1-1|NA|TRBV7-9|NA
TGTGCTAGTGGACAGTCGGGACGGAAGAACACTGAAGCTTTCTTT
CASGQSGRKNTEAFF
>TRBJ2-7|TRBD2|TRBV7-9|NA
TGTGCCAGCAGCTCGCACTCCGTAGCGGGGCCCGACTACGAGCAGTACTTC
CASSSHSVAGPDYEQYF
>TRBJ2-5|TRBD2|TRBV28|NA
TGTGCCAGCAGTTTCTGGGGAGGGTACCAAGAGACCCAGTACTTC
CASSFWGGYQETQYF
>TRBJ2-1|TRBD2|TRBV7-6|NA
TGTGCCAGCAGCTTACTTGTGGGGTTGCGGCGGGGGTCCTACAATGAGCAGTTCTTC
CASSLLVGLRRGSYNEQFF
>TRBJ2-2|NA|TRBV4-3|NA
TGCGCCAGCAGCCAAGAATTAGCGAACACCGGGGAGCTGTTTTTT
CASSQELANTGELFF
>TRBJ2-1|NA|TRBV2|NA
TGTGCCAGCGGCCTGGCCTACAATGAGCAGTTCTTC
CASGLAYNEQFF
>TRBJ2-1|TRBD2|TRBV27|NA
TGTGCCAGCAGCCTTAGCGGGAGCTCCTACAATGAGCAGTTCTTC
CASSLSGSSYNEQFF
>TRBJ2-5|TRBD1|TRBV10-3|NA
TGTGCCATCAGTGAGTCGACAGGGGGAGAGACCCAGTACTTC
CAISESTGGETQYF
>TRBJ2-7|TRBD2|TRBV27|NA
TGTGCCAGCATCCCCCGGGCTAGCGGGATTTACGAGCAGTACTTC
CASIPRASGIYEQYF
>TRBJ2-1|TRBD1|TRBV9|NA
TGTGCCAGCAGCGCCTGGGGGACAGGGGACTACAATGAGCAGTTCTTC
CASSAWGTGDYNEQFF
>TRBJ2-1|TRBD1|TRBV11-1|NA
TGTGCCAGCAGCCCTCGACAGGGGGCTTACAATGAGCAGTTCTTC
CASSPRQGAYNEQFF
>TRBJ1-5|NA|TRBV27|NA
TGTGCCAGCAGTACTCTCAAGAGTAAAAATCAGCCCCAGCATTTT
CASSTLKSKNQPQHF
>TRBJ2-3|NA|TRBV10-3|NA
TGTGCCATCAGTGAGTCGGGGGGATTGGGCACAGATACGCAGTATTTT
CAISESGGLGTDTQYF
>TRBJ2-7|TRBD2|TRBV19|NA
TGTGCCAGTAGTATGGGACTAGCGGGAGGCACCGAGCAGTACTTC
CASSMGLAGGTEQYF
>TRBJ2-5|TRBD1|TRBV27|once
TGTGCCAGCAGTCCCCGACAGGGGCGAGAGACCCAGTACTTC
CASSPRQGRETQYF